This T cell receptor beta chain is drawn from a study of cytomegalovirus exposure and HLA in healthy donors. Study-wide results and limits: Most subjects had HLA-A and HLA-B alleles reportedly predicted accurately by TCR beta sequences. Testing in vitro showed a few CMV-associated chains specific for CMV antigens. It was reported in a later analysis that an Asian-associated ancestry cluster showed fewer N-insertions than the approximately 670-donor mean. Later analysis demonstrated an association between a missense DCLRE1C variant and TCR beta V- and J-gene trimming.

The PCR employed 60 Vbeta primers together with 13 Jbeta primers. Method: immunoSEQ multiplex PCR; TCRdb's copy keeps in-frame clones and lacks some. The sample carries over 150,000 clones, more than 70% recorded once. CDR3 length: 11 residues. Trimming at V came to 2 bases and at J to 12 bases, leaving 5 bases not matched to a gene. CDR1 is DFQATT and CDR2 is SNEGSKA in the germline V gene (reference sequence). On this clone: Antigen specificity is unknown.

The material sequenced was PBMCs. The gene calls are TRBV20-1 and TRBJ2-5, with 8 bases lining up with TRBD1. The TCR was taken from a male donor in good health and CMV-seronegative. Written as DNA, the CDR3 is TGCAGTGCTAGACCCCCGACAGGGGAGTACTTC. It yields the protein CSARPPTGEYF.